This T cell receptor beta chain stems from a study of T cells in Graves' hyperthyroidism and ophthalmopathy. Using RNA transcripts as the source, TCR beta CDR3 regions were amplified. In the first-round RT-PCR of the TCR CDR3, the HTBI primer set was used. A single record per CDR3 protein comes from TCRdb applying MiXCR to the multiplex PCR reads. The table includes around 100,000 distinct CDR3 sequences, about 45% detected once. Note on this clonotype: Its matching antigen is unknown.

Aged 18 to 65, the patients had hyperthyroidism that was newly diagnosed and had lasted under 2 months. Germline CDR1 is SQVTM and CDR2 is ANQGSEA. The CDR3 length is 12 residues. Trimming left V 1 base short and J 4 bases short, with 6 bases between. Study-wide findings and caveats: In validation, the model predicted ophthalmopathy. These predictions came a median about 6.2 months before onset.

This receptor was obtained from a man aged 40-49 years with Graves' hyperthyroidism. The chain uses TRBV29-1 and TRBJ2-3; tentatively, D is TRBD2 (6 bases). Sequencing was carried out using blood. This CDR3 reads CSVEVAADTQYF. CDR3 nucleotides: TGCAGCGTTGAAGTAGCGGCAGATACGCAGTATTTT.